The 18 T cell receptor beta chains below come from one sample, sequenced in a study of shared clonotypes between healthy human individuals (TCRdb year 2020). CD8 naive samples consisted of CD45RO-negative cells that were positively selected for CCR7, yielding a CD45RA+CCR7+ population without TemRA cells. Library prep was done by the immunoSEQ multiplex PCR assay. Not all clones reach the TCRdb copy of this immuneACCESS table, which keeps in-frame sequences only. Checked studies attribute under half of the gap to unresolved V genes and leave the rest unexplained. The sample has about 2 million clones on record, approximately 95% of them singletons. Around 1% of the sample goes to the ten largest clones. Source material: naive CD8+ T cells sorted from blood. The cell subset or site label corresponds to: CD45RA+CCR7+. Receptors originate from a man aged 18 to 30 in good health.

The chain joins TRBV27 to TRBJ2-7, with D possibly being TRBD1 (6 bases). CDR3 length: 14 amino acids. Trimming took off 4 bases at V and 9 bases at J, with 19 bases between the two ends. Germline V gives CDR1 MNHEY, CDR2 SMNVEV (reference sequence). The CDR3 DNA follows: TGTGCCAGCAGTTCACAGCCAGGGGTCCTGCGGCAGTACTTC. Translation gives CASSSQPGVLRQYF.

The chain recombines TRBV7-8 with TRBJ2-3; D could derive from TRBD1 or TRBD2 (6 bases each). V was clipped by 9 bases and J by 6 bases, with 13 bases between them. The CDR3 sequence is 12 residues long. CDR1 is SGHVS and CDR2 is FQNEAQ in the germline V gene. The CDR3 spells CASRGAEDTQYF. The DNA for the CDR3 is TGTGCCAGTAGGGGGGCGGAGGATACGCAGTATTTT.

The sample holds one count of this clone. The chain is built from TRBV9 and TRBJ1-1; the match to TRBD1 covers 8 bases. V lost 3 bases and J lost 7; bases outside the gene matches: 2. The CDR3 sequence is 12 residues long. The germline V gene encodes CDR1 SGDLS and CDR2 YYNGEE. CDR3 nucleotides: TGTGCCAGCAGCGCGACAGGGGATGAAGCTTTCTTT. Protein product: CASSATGDEAFF.

This sequence joins TRBV7-8 and TRBJ1-1; TRBD1 is a possible D gene (5 bases). Trimming left V 0 bases short and J 1 base short, with 12 bases between. Germline-derived CDR1 and CDR2 are SGHVS and FQNEAQ. The CDR3 runs to 16 residues. The CDR3 spells CASSLARQGGNTEAFF. The CDR3 nucleotides read TGTGCCAGCAGCTTAGCGCGCCAGGGAGGGAACACTGAAGCTTTCTTT. Drawing the rest from reference TRBV7-8 and TRBJ1-1, the complete variable domain is GAGVSQSPRYKVAKRGQDVALRCDPISGHVSLFWYQQALGQGPEFLTYFQNEAQLDKSGLPSDRFFAERPEGSVSTLKIQRTQQEDSAVYLCASSLARQGGNTEAFFGQGTRLTVV.

The CDR3 loop reads CASSKQPATSRNEKLFF. The CDR3, as DNA: TGTGCCAGCTCAAAGCAACCGGCGACCTCCCGTAATGAAAAACTGTTTTTT. This chain uses TRBV18 with TRBJ1-4; no clear D. V lost 5 bases to trimming and J lost 4 bases, with 20 bases between them. CDR1 and CDR2 from the germline V gene are KGHSH and LQKENI. The CDR3 length is 17 residues.

V and J are TRBV5-8 and TRBJ2-7, with D possibly matching TRBD1 (5 bases). Per the germline V gene, CDR1 is SGHTS and CDR2 is YDEGEE. V lost 2 bases and J lost 6, with 9 bases in between. The CDR3 contains 12 residues. The CDR3 DNA sequence: TGTGCCAGCAGCTTCCCAGGGTTCGAGCAGTACTTC. Its protein is CASSFPGFEQYF. Full variable domain (outside the CDR3, taken from reference TRBV5-8 and TRBJ2-7): EAGVTQSPTHLIKTRGQQATLRCSPISGHTSVYWYQQALGLGLQFLLWYDEGEERNRGNFPPRFSGRQFPNYSSELNVNALELEDSALYLCASSFPGFEQYFGPGTRLTVT.

Of note for this clone: This specimen includes other DNA sequences encoding the same CDR3. DNA of the CDR3: TGCGCCAGCAGCCAAGTATGGGACTCCTCCTACGAGCAGTACTTC. This translates into CASSQVWDSSYEQYF. J is TRBJ2-7 and V is TRBV4-3; perhaps TRBD2 as D (6 bases). The V gene lost 1 base and the J gene lost 0 bases, with 10 bases spanning the gap. The CDR3 loop spans 15 amino acids. Germline V CDR1 and CDR2: LGHNA, YSLEER.

The rearrangement joins TRBV30 to TRBJ2-3; 11 positions agree with TRBD2. Per the germline V gene, CDR1 is GTSNPN and CDR2 is SVGIG (reference sequence). V lost 4 bases to trimming and J lost 0 bases; unmatched junction nucleotides: 3. The CDR3 runs 15 residues. Written as DNA, the CDR3 is TGTGCCTGGACGACTAGCGGGGCTAGCACAGATACGCAGTATTTT. Its translation is CAWTTSGASTDTQYF.

As DNA, the CDR3 is TGTGCCAGCAGCTTCCGCGGAGCCCCCTCCTACGAGCAGTACTTC. Its protein is CASSFRGAPSYEQYF. The V gene is TRBV5-4, the J gene TRBJ2-7; the D is unclear. In germline, CDR1 is SGHNT, CDR2 YYREEE (reference sequence). Deletions cut 2 bases from V and 0 bases from J, with 12 bases between. The CDR3 consists of 15 residues.

The chain's CDR3 is CASSPRGGQDPYEQYF. CDR3 in DNA: TGTGCCAGCAGCCCGAGGGGCGGGCAGGACCCCTACGAGCAGTACTTC. The chain recombines TRBV7-9 with TRBJ2-7, with D perhaps being TRBD1 or TRBD2 (5 bases each). The CDR3 extends over 16 amino acids. The germline CDR1 and CDR2 sequences are SEHNR and FQNEAQ (reference sequence). V lost 5 bases and J lost 2, with 19 bases in between.

The chain uses TRBV6-1 and TRBJ2-7, with D possibly TRBD2 on 5 matching bases. This CDR3 region has 12 residues. Trimming stripped 10 bases from V and 2 bases from J, with 12 bases between. Germline values: CDR1 MNHNS, CDR2 SASEGT. CDR3 in DNA: TGTGCCACCTTCGGGGTAACCTACGAGCAGTACTTC. This codes for CATFGVTYEQYF.

This sequence joins TRBV19 and TRBJ2-7; D may be TRBD1 (6 bases). The CDR3 spans 12 residues. Germline CDR1 reads LNHDA; CDR2 reads SQIVND (reference sequence). With 6 bases removed from V and 3 bases from J, the gap between germline ends came to 9 bases. The CDR3 is CASSRDNYEQYF. The DNA of the CDR3 is TGTGCCAGTAGCCGGGACAACTACGAGCAGTACTTC.

The chain couples TRBV10-2 to TRBJ2-5; 9 bases agree with TRBD1. CDR1 and CDR2 from the germline V gene are WSHSY and SAAADI. There are 13 residues in the CDR3. With 4 bases clipped from V and 5 bases from J, the junction kept 2 bases outside the gene matches. CDR3 protein: CASSAQGAETQYF. CDR3 in DNA: TGCGCCAGCAGTGCACAGGGGGCGGAGACCCAGTACTTC.

The chain links TRBV7-6 to TRBJ2-7; 8 positions match TRBD1. Per the germline V gene, CDR1 is SGHVS and CDR2 is FNYEAQ. V lost 5 bases, J lost 6 bases, and 15 bases stayed unmatched. The CDR3 spans 16 residues. The CDR3 DNA follows: TGTGCCAGCAGCCCGTTGGTGGGGCAGGGGGCATCCGAGCAGTACTTC. Protein sequence: CASSPLVGQGASEQYF.

V gene TRBV5-6 combines with J gene TRBJ1-5; D is ambiguous. The CDR3 sequence is 15 residues long. With 2 bases removed from V and 0 bases from J, the gap between germline ends came to 9 bases. CDR1 is SGHDT, CDR2 YYEEEE, per germline. CDR3 protein: CASSLQPYSNQPQHF. CDR3 coding DNA: TGTGCCAGCAGCTTACAGCCTTATAGCAATCAGCCCCAGCATTTT.

The chain has TRBV4-1 and TRBJ2-5; D gene uncertain. The CDR3 runs to 15 residues. Germline loops: CDR1 MGHRA, CDR2 YSYEKL. The V and J ends lost 0 bases and 4 bases respectively, with 12 bases between them. The DNA for the CDR3 is TGCGCCAGCAGCCAAGATCGGTCAGGCCTAGAGACCCAGTACTTC. Protein product: CASSQDRSGLETQYF.

On this clone itself: In the same sample, other DNA sequences code for this CDR3. This chain links TRBV28 with TRBJ2-7; 11 bases are shared with TRBD1. This CDR3 is 14 amino acids long. Germline CDR1 and CDR2: MDHEN and SYDVKM. The junction had 5 bases not matched to a gene; V was cut back by 6 bases and J by 4 bases. The CDR3 protein is CASSRTGGGYEQYF. CDR3 in DNA: TGTGCCAGCAGCAGGACAGGGGGCGGGTACGAGCAGTACTTC.

Written as DNA, the CDR3 is TGCGCCAGCAGTGTTAGGGGGAGGAACACTGAAGCTTTCTTT. Protein product: CASSVRGRNTEAFF. The J gene is TRBJ1-1, the V gene TRBV10-2, with TRBD1 as a possible D gene (6 bases). Trimming took off 4 bases at V and 1 base at J, with 10 bases between the two ends. The germline gives CDR1 WSHSY, CDR2 SAAADI. The length of the CDR3 is 14 residues.